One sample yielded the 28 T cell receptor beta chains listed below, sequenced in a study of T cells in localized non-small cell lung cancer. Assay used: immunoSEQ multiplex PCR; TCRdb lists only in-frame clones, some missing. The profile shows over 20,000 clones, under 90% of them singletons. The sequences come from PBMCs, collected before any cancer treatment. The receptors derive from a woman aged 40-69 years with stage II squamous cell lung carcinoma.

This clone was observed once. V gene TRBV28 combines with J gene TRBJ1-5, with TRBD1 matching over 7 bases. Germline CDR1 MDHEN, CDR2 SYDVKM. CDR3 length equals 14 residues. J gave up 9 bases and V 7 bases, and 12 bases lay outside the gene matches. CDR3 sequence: CASIPGQASGPQHF. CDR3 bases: TGTGCCAGCATCCCCGGACAGGCCTCGGGGCCCCAGCATTTT.

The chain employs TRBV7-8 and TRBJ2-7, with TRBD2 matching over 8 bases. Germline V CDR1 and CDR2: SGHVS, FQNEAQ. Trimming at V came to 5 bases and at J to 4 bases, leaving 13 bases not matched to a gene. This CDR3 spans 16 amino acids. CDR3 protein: CASSRGAGRAGYEQYF. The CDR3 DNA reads TGTGCCAGCAGCCGGGGAGCCGGGAGGGCCGGGTACGAGCAGTACTTC. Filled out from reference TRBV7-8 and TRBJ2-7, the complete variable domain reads GAGVSQSPRYKVAKRGQDVALRCDPISGHVSLFWYQQALGQGPEFLTYFQNEAQLDKSGLPSDRFFAERPEGSVSTLKIQRTQQEDSAVYLCASSRGAGRAGYEQYFGPGTRLTVT.

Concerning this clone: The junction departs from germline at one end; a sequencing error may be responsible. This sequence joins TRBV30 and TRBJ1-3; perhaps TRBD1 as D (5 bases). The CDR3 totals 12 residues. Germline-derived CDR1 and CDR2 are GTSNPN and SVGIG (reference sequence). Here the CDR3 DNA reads TGTGCCTGGAGTGGTTGGGGACGGGAGAGAGATTTT. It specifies CAWSGWGRERDF.

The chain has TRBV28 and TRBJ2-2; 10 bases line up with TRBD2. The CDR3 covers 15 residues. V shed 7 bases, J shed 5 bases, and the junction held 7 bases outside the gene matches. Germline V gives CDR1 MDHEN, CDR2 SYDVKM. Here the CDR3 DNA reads TGTGCCAGCAAAGATGGACTAGCGGAAACCGGGGAGCTGTTTTTT. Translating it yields CASKDGLAETGELFF.

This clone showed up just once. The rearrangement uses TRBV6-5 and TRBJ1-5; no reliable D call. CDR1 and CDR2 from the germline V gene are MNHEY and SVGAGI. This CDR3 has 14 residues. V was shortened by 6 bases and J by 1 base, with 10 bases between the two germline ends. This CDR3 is CASSRERSNQPQHF. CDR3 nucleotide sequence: TGTGCCAGCAGCCGAGAACGGAGCAATCAGCCCCAGCATTTT.

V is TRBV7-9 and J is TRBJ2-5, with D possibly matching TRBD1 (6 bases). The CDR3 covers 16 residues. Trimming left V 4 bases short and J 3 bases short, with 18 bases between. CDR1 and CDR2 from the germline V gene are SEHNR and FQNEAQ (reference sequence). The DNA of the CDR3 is TGTGCCAGCAGCTCGCTTCTATGGACAGTGAAAGAGACCCAGTACTTC. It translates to CASSSLLWTVKETQYF.

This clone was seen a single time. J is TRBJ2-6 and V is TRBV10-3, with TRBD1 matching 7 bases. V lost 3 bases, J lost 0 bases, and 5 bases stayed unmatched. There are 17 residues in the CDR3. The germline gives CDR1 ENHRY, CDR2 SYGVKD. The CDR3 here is CAISDDREYSGANVLTF. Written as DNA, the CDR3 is TGTGCCATCAGTGACGACAGGGAGTACTCTGGGGCCAACGTCCTGACTTTC.

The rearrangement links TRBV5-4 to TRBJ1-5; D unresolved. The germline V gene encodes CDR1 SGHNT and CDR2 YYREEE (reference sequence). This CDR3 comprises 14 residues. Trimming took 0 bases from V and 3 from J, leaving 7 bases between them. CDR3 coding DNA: TGTGCCAGCAGCTTGGGAGGGTTCAATCAGCCCCAGCATTTT. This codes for CASSLGGFNQPQHF.

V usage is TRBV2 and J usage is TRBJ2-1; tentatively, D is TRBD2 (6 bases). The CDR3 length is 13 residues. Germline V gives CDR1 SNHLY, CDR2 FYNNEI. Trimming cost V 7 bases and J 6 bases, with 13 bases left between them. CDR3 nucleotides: TGTGCCAGCATGGCCGGGAGAACCAATGAGCAGTTCTTC. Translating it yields CASMAGRTNEQFF. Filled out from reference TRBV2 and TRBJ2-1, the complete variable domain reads EPEVTQTPSHQVTQMGQEVILRCVPISNHLYFYWYRQILGQKVEFLVSFYNNEISEKSEIFDDQFSVERPDGSNFTLKIRSTKLEDSAMYFCASMAGRTNEQFFGPGTRLTVL.

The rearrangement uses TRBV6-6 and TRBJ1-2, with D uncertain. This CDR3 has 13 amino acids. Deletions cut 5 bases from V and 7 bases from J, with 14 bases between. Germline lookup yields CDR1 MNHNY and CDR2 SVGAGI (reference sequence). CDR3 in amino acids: CASSLDRARGYTF. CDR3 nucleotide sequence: TGTGCCAGCAGTCTTGATCGGGCGCGTGGCTACACCTTC.

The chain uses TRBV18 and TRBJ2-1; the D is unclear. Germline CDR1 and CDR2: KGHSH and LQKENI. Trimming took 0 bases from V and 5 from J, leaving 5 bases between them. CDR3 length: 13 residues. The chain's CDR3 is CASSPPVDNEQFF. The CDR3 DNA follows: TGTGCCAGCTCACCACCGGTGGACAATGAGCAGTTCTTC.

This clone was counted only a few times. Written as DNA, the CDR3 is TGTGCCAGCAGCTTAGGACTAGCGGGAGGGCAAGAGACCCAGTACTTC. Its protein is CASSLGLAGGQETQYF. The chain links TRBV11-3 to TRBJ2-5, with TRBD2 matching 14 bases. In germline, CDR1 is SGHNT, CDR2 YENEEA. This CDR3 region has 16 residues. V shed 1 base, J shed 2 bases, and the junction held 0 bases outside the gene matches. Together with reference TRBV11-3 and TRBJ2-5, the CDR3 gives the full variable domain: EAGVVQSPRYKIIEKKQPVAFWCNPISGHNTLYWYLQNLGQGPELLIRYENEEAVDDSQLPKDRFSAERLKGVDSTLKIQPAELGDSAVYLCASSLGLAGGQETQYFGPGTRLLVL.

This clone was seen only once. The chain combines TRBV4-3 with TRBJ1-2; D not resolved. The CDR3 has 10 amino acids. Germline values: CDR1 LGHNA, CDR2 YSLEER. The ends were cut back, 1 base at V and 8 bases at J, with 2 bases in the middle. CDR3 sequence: CASSQGGYTF. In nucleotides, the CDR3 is TGCGCCAGCAGCCAAGGGGGCTACACCTTC.

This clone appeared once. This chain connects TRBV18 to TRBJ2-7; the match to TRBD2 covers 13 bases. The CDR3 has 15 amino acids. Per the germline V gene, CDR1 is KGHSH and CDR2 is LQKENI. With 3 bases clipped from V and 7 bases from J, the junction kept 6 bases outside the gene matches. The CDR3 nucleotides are TGTGCCAGCTCACCTGGACTAGCGGGAGCGGGTGAGCAGTACTTC. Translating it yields CASSPGLAGAGEQYF.

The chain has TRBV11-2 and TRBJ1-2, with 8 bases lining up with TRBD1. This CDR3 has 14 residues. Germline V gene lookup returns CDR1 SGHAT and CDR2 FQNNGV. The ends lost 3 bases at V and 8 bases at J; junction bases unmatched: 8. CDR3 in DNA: TGTGCCAGCAGCTTTTCGACAGGGGAAGTCGGCTACACCTTC. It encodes CASSFSTGEVGYTF.

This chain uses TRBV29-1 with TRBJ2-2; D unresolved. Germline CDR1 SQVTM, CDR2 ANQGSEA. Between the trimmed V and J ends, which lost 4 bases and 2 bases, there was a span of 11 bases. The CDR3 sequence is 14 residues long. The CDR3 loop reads CSVAEQRNTGELFF. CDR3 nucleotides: TGCAGCGTTGCTGAACAGCGAAACACCGGGGAGCTGTTTTTT.

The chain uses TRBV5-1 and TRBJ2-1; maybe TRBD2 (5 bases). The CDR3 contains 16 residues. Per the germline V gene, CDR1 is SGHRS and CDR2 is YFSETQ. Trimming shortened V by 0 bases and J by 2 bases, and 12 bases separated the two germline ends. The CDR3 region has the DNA TGCGCCAGCAGCTTGGGGTGGACTGCTACCTACAATGAGCAGTTCTTC. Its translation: CASSLGWTATYNEQFF.

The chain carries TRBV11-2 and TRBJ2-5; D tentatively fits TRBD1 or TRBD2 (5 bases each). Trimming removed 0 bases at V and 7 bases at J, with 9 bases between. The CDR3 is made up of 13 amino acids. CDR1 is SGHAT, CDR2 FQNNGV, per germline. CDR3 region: CASSLEGTGTQYF. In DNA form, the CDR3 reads TGTGCCAGCAGCTTAGAGGGGACGGGGACCCAGTACTTC.

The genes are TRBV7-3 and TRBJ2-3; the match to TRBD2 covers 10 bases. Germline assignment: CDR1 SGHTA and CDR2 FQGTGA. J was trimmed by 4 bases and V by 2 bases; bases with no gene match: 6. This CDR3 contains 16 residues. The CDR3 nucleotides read TGTGCCAGCAGCTTAGGGGCTAGCGGGAGCTCAGATACGCAGTATTTT. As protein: CASSLGASGSSDTQYF. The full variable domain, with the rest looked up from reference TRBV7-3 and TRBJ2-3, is GAGVSQTPSNKVTEKGKYVELRCDPISGHTALYWYRQSLGQGPEFLIYFQGTGAADDSGLPNDRFFAVRPEGSVSTLKIQRTERGDSAVYLCASSLGASGSSDTQYFGPGTRLTVL.

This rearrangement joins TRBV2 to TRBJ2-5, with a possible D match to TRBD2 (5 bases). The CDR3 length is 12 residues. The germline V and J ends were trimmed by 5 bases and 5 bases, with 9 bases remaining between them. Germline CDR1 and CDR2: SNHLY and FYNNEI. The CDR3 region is CASSPGGETQYF. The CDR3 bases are TGTGCCAGCAGTCCAGGCGGGGAGACCCAGTACTTC.

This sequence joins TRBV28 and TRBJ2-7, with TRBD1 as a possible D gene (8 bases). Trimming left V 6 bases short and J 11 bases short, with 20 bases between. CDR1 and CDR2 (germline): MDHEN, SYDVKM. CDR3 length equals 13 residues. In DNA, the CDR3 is TGTGCCAGCAGCCCACCGACTACAGGGGGGGAGTACTTC. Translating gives CASSPPTTGGEYF.

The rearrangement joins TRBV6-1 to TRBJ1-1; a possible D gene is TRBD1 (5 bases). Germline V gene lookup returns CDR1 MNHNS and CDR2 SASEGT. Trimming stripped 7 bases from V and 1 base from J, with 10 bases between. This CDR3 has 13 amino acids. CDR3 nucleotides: TGTGCCAGCACTTTAGGACAGAACACTGAAGCTTTCTTT. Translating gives CASTLGQNTEAFF.

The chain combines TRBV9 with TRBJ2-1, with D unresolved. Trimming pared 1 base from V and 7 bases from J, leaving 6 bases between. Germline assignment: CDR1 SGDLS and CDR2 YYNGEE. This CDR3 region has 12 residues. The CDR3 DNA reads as TGTGCCAGCAGCGTACCATCAAATGAGCAGTTCTTC. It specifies CASSVPSNEQFF.

DNA for the CDR3: TGTGCCAGCAGCTTGTACAATGAGCAGTTCTTC. It is translated as CASSLYNEQFF. The chain employs TRBV5-6 and TRBJ2-1, with unresolved D. This CDR3 is built from 11 residues. Germline CDR1 reads SGHDT; CDR2 reads YYEEEE. Trimming took off 1 base at V and 4 bases at J, with 0 bases between the two ends.

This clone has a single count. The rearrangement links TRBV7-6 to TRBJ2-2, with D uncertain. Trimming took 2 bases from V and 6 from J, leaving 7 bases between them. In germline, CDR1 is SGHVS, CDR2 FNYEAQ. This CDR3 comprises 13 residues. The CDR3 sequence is CASSLRPSGELFF. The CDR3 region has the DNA TGTGCCAGCAGCTTACGTCCATCCGGGGAGCTGTTTTTT.

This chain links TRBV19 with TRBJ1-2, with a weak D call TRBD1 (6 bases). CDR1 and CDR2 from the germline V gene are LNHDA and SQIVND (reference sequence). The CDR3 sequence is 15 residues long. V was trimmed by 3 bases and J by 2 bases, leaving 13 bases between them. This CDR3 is CASSMGGTPNYGYTF. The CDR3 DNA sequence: TGTGCCAGTAGTATGGGTGGGACACCAAACTATGGCTACACCTTC.

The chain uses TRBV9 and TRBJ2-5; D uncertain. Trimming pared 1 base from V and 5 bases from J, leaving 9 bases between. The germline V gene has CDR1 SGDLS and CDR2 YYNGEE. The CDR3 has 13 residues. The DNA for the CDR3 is TGTGCCAGCAGCGTAAGCCTTGGGGAGACCCAGTACTTC. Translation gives CASSVSLGETQYF.

The CDR3 here is CASSPQRAASGRDTQYF. The CDR3 DNA reads as TGTGCCAGCAGCCCCCAGAGGGCGGCTAGCGGGAGGGATACGCAGTATTTT. The chain recombines TRBV11-2 with TRBJ2-3, with 11 bases fitting TRBD2. The germline CDR1 and CDR2 sequences are SGHAT and FQNNGV. The CDR3 contains 17 residues. The J segment lost 6 bases and the V segment lost 5 bases, leaving 13 bases of the junction unmatched.